Shown below are 5 T cell receptor beta chains from a single sample sequenced in a study of cytomegalovirus exposure and HLA in healthy donors. A multiplex PCR was run with 60 Vbeta primers and 13 Jbeta primers. Assay used: immunoSEQ multiplex PCR; TCRdb lists only in-frame clones, some missing. The sample holds roughly 100,000 clones, over 75% seen once. The sample taken for sequencing was PBMCs. The receptors shown here come from a young woman in good health and CMV-seropositive.

This rearrangement joins TRBV6-5 to TRBJ2-1, with D unclear. Trimming cost V 0 bases and J 10 bases, with 10 bases left between them. Looked up from germline, CDR1 is MNHEY and CDR2 is SVGAGI. The CDR3 is 13 residues long. In nucleotides, the CDR3 is TGTGCCAGCAGTTACTCGATTCGACAAGAGCAGTTCTTC. Protein product: CASSYSIRQEQFF.

The chain couples TRBV28 to TRBJ1-5; 7 bases fit TRBD1. The CDR3 sequence is 16 residues long. Losses at the gene ends were 3 bases for V and 4 bases for J; bases not matched to a gene: 9. Germline CDR1 MDHEN, CDR2 SYDVKM. CDR3 in amino acids: CASSFGETGTNQPQHF. CDR3 DNA: TGTGCCAGCAGTTTCGGGGAGACAGGGACTAATCAGCCCCAGCATTTT.

This rearrangement joins TRBV6-1 to TRBJ1-1; D is ambiguous. Germline CDR1 MNHNS, CDR2 SASEGT. This CDR3 contains 15 residues. Trimming shortened V by 3 bases and J by 6 bases, and 17 bases separated the two germline ends. The CDR3 DNA reads as TGTGCCAGCAGTGACCCTGTAGAGAATAACGCTGAAGCTTTCTTT. It yields the protein CASSDPVENNAEAFF.

This chain uses TRBV25-1 with TRBJ2-4, with 11 bases that match TRBD1. CDR1 and CDR2 from the germline V gene are MGHDK and SYGVNS. The CDR3 has 18 amino acids. V lost 3 bases and J lost 3; bases outside the gene matches: 10. The CDR3 nucleotides read TGTGCCAGCAGTGAGACCCCCGGGACAGGGGGTGGCAAAAACATTCAGTACTTC. Translating it yields CASSETPGTGGGKNIQYF.

The chain couples TRBV6-6 to TRBJ1-5; tentatively, D is TRBD1 (6 bases). Germline CDR1 MNHNY, CDR2 SVGAGI (reference sequence). The CDR3 spans 16 residues. With 0 bases removed from V and 4 bases from J, the gap between germline ends came to 13 bases. The CDR3 spells CASSYSLTGRNQPQHF. The CDR3 DNA follows: TGTGCCAGCAGTTACTCGTTAACAGGGAGAAATCAGCCCCAGCATTTT.